This T cell receptor (beta chain) was profiled in a study of OX40 agonist ivuxolimab in advanced cancers. In the study overall: Ivuxolimab was an agonistic, fully human IgG2 monoclonal antibody directed against OX40 (CD134), a costimulatory receptor. Of the roughly 52 patients in dose escalation, about 20 had hepatocellular carcinoma, around 15 had melanoma, 9 had renal cell carcinoma and 9 had head and neck cancer. Intravenous ivuxolimab was administered to patients every 2 weeks at six dose levels: 0.01, 0.1, 0.3, 1.5, 3 and 10 mg/kg. Peripheral TCRbeta sequencing aimed to test whether ivuxolimab altered TCR sequence diversity and caused clonal T-cell expansion. Three dose-escalation patients achieved partial responses, one with hepatocellular carcinoma and two with cutaneous melanoma. The paper describes the monotherapy dose-escalation part (N of about 57 patients) of the phase I trial of ivuxolimab. Patients were allowed to have had prior anti-PD-1, anti-PD-L1 or anti-CTLA-4 therapy, and around 43% of the dose-escalation patients had been treated with checkpoint inhibitors. In the dose-escalation cohort, around four fifths of patients were male, and the mean age was roughly 60 years with a range of roughly 20 to 79.

To sequence the TCRbeta CDR3 region, genomic DNA was isolated from the sorted cells. The immunoSEQ Assay was used for sequencing of TCRbeta CDR3 regions. In TCRdb, the immuneACCESS table is reduced to in-frame sequences with V and J assigned. These tables do not hold every clone; where another copy was compared, an unresolved V gene accounts for under half, and the others remain unexplained. Within this sample are about 55,000 clones, with around four fifths of them counted one time only. 3% to 4% of the sample is held by the ten biggest clonotypes. The trial excluded patients who had a history of autoimmune disease or were on systemic immunosuppression. Peripheral blood for TCR sequencing was collected from all dose cohorts at baseline, on cycle 4 day 1, and on cycle 7 day 1. Samples were obtained from an open-label, multicenter, first-in-human phase I dose-escalation trial of ivuxolimab. The trial enrolled adults with locally advanced or metastatic head and neck squamous cell, hepatocellular, melanoma or renal cell carcinoma. Before TCR sequencing, CD4+ T cells and CD8+ T cells were sorted from peripheral blood as separate populations.

In this sample, this clone turned up a few times. What this receptor recognizes is not known. Qualities for individual bases were not recorded, and no much larger clone is one base off. What the authors observed across the whole study: After ivuxolimab, expanded clones were on average more numerous among CD8+ T cells than among CD4+ T cells. Partial responders in the 0.1-3.0 mg/kg groups had among the lowest normalized peripheral clonal expansion, especially among CD8+ T cells. Which antigens the clonally expanded peripheral T cells were specific for was not determined. Low levels of normalized T-cell clonal expansion were also seen in some nonresponding patients. At doses of 0.1 to 3.0 mg/kg, clonal expansion of both CD4+ and CD8+ T cells in blood was seen between baseline and week 6.

Per the germline V gene, SGHTS is the CDR1 and YDEGEE is the CDR2. V loses 4 bases of germline sequence and J loses 3 bases, and the interval between the two ends is 10 bases. Inclusive of the bounding cysteine and phenylalanine, the CDR3 is 13 residues long. Here the CDR3 DNA is all that survives: 39 bases in frame from base 1. The V gene is TRBV5-8 and the J gene is TRBJ1-2; TRBD1 is a weak D gene call, 5 bases matching. The source was CD4+ or CD8+ T cells sorted from blood, collected in a trial of the OX40 agonist ivuxolimab. The receptor was derived from an adult with an advanced solid tumor such as melanoma, head and neck, liver or kidney cancer. The nucleotides are TGTGCCAGCAGCGCAGGGTTTGACTATGGCTACACCTTC. Its protein is CASSAGFDYGYTF.